These 14 T cell receptor beta chains came from one sample sequenced in a study of siplizumab effects on memory and regulatory T cells. Sequenced by immunoSEQ multiplex PCR; TCRdb stores in-frame clones only, minus some. The table includes about 50,000 clones, approximately 93% detected once. Sequenced sample: CD8+ T cells sorted from blood. These receptors originate from a human donor in good health.

The chain uses TRBV5-1 and TRBJ2-1, with D possibly being TRBD2 (5 bases). Trimming removed 3 bases from V and 4 bases from J, with 11 bases in between. Germline V lookup: CDR1 SGHRS, CDR2 YFSETQ. CDR3 length: 14 amino acids. The CDR3 sequence is CASSWTYVYNEQFF. CDR3 in DNA: TGCGCCAGCAGCTGGACTTATGTTTACAATGAGCAGTTCTTC.

This rearrangement joins TRBV29-1 to TRBJ2-5; TRBD2 agrees at 10 bases. This CDR3 is built from 14 residues. Germline V gene lookup returns CDR1 SQVTM and CDR2 ANQGSEA. J was trimmed by 5 bases and V by 6 bases; bases with no gene match: 9. The CDR3 protein is CSVDGLADGETQYF. Here the CDR3 DNA reads TGCAGCGTAGACGGACTAGCGGACGGGGAGACCCAGTACTTC.

The chain recombines TRBV30 with TRBJ2-7; 7 nucleotides match TRBD2. Trimming cost V 5 bases and J 6 bases; bases outside gene matches: 4. The CDR3 sequence is 11 residues long. Germline CDR1 is GTSNPN and CDR2 is SVGIG (reference sequence). The CDR3 DNA follows: TGTGCCTGGGATTTAGCGGGCGAGCAGTACTTC. Translation: CAWDLAGEQYF.

J is TRBJ2-6 and V is TRBV19, with D possibly matching TRBD1 (5 bases). Germline loops: CDR1 LNHDA, CDR2 SQIVND (reference sequence). This CDR3 spans 18 amino acids. Trimming removed 3 bases at V and 0 bases at J, with 15 bases between. CDR3 nucleotides: TGTGCCAGTAGTATTACCGCCAGGGCGCCCTCTGGGGCCAACGTCCTGACTTTC. It specifies CASSITARAPSGANVLTF.

This chain links TRBV2 with TRBJ1-5; the D is unclear. V was clipped by 3 bases and J by 7 bases, with 7 bases between them. This CDR3 spans 12 amino acids. The germline V gene has CDR1 SNHLY and CDR2 FYNNEI. CDR3 protein: CASSDNFQPQHF. CDR3 coding DNA: TGTGCCAGCAGTGATAATTTCCAGCCCCAGCATTTT.

V usage is TRBV7-7 and J usage is TRBJ2-7; 8 positions match TRBD1. Germline V gene lookup returns CDR1 SSHAT and CDR2 FNYEAQ (reference sequence). The V gene end was trimmed by 3 bases and the J gene end by 7 bases; junction bases not matched to a gene: 11. The CDR3 has 15 residues. CDR3 in amino acids: CASSFGQGGPREQYF. The CDR3 region has the DNA TGTGCCAGCAGCTTTGGACAGGGTGGACCGCGTGAGCAGTACTTC.

This clone was picked up one time. The chain is built from TRBV7-9 and TRBJ2-3, with a tentative D call TRBD1 (6 bases). Trimming took off 5 bases at V and 2 bases at J, with 8 bases between the two ends. The CDR3 runs to 13 residues. Germline CDR1 and CDR2: SEHNR and FQNEAQ (reference sequence). The CDR3 sequence: CASSDRYTDTQYF. In DNA form, the CDR3 reads TGTGCCAGCAGCGACAGGTACACAGATACGCAGTATTTT.

This clone was recorded once. J is TRBJ2-3 and V is TRBV28, with TRBD2 matching 7 bases. V shed 2 bases, J shed 3 bases, and the junction held 8 bases outside the gene matches. Germline CDR1 MDHEN, CDR2 SYDVKM. This CDR3 is 16 amino acids long. The CDR3 DNA sequence: TGTGCCAGCAGTTTAAAAGGCGGGAGAGGTACAGATACGCAGTATTTT. Its protein product is CASSLKGGRGTDTQYF.

The rearrangement uses TRBV28 and TRBJ2-7; 8 bases fit TRBD1. CDR3 length: 16 amino acids. The V gene end was trimmed by 4 bases and the J gene end by 0 bases; junction bases not matched to a gene: 8. Germline CDR1 MDHEN, CDR2 SYDVKM. The CDR3 is CASSYPGTGSSYEQYF. The DNA of the CDR3 is TGTGCCAGCAGTTACCCCGGGACAGGCAGCTCCTACGAGCAGTACTTC.

The rearrangement joins TRBV9 to TRBJ2-3, with D possibly TRBD2 on 6 matching bases. V was cut by 4 bases and J by 2 bases, with 11 bases left in between. Germline lookup yields CDR1 SGDLS and CDR2 YYNGEE. This CDR3 is 14 amino acids long. The CDR3 here is CASSPSGHTDTQYF. In nucleotides, the CDR3 is TGTGCCAGCAGCCCGAGCGGGCACACAGATACGCAGTATTTT.

The CDR3 DNA follows: TGTGCCAGCAGTTACCAGGGGTCTTGCCGATCGGGCAATCAGCCCCAGCATTTT. Translated, it gives CASSYQGSCRSGNQPQHF. The chain carries TRBV6-7 and TRBJ1-5; tentative D call: TRBD1 (6 bases). TRBV6-7 is treated as an ORF (open reading frame) with a function not yet certain. Deletions cut 2 bases from V and 2 bases from J, with 19 bases between. CDR3 length: 18 residues.

The chain recombines TRBV28 with TRBJ1-5, with unresolved D. The CDR3 runs to 13 residues. V lost 8 bases, J lost 0 bases, and 8 bases lay in between. The germline V gene encodes CDR1 MDHEN and CDR2 SYDVKM. The CDR3 region is CASGWISNQPQHF. The DNA for the CDR3 is TGTGCCAGCGGGTGGATTAGCAATCAGCCCCAGCATTTT.

V is TRBV11-2 and J is TRBJ2-5; possible D gene TRBD2, 6 bases. The J call may be incorrect, as the DNA end agrees better with TRBJ2-7. The germline V gene encodes CDR1 SGHAT and CDR2 FQNNGV. The CDR3 length is 14 residues. CDR3 DNA: TGTGCCAGCAGCTTGGGACTGAGAACCTACGAGCAGTACTTC. Residues: CASSLGLRTYEQYF.

This chain links TRBV28 with TRBJ2-3; 13 bases align to TRBD2. Trimming took 5 bases from V and 6 from J; bases not matched to a gene: 8. CDR3 length equals 16 residues. Per the germline V gene, CDR1 is MDHEN and CDR2 is SYDVKM. CDR3 nucleotides: TGTGCCAGCAGTCCCCTACTAGCGGGAGGGTCCGATACGCAGTATTTT. This encodes CASSPLLAGGSDTQYF.